This is a list of T cell receptor beta chains from one sample in a study of T-cell memory formation after mild COVID-19. MiXCR, applied by TCRdb to the 5' RACE reads, yields one record per CDR3 protein. The table has 530,000 or so distinct CDR3 sequences, 15% to 20% seen once; the top ten hold 8.1%. The source material was PBMCs or a T cell subset sorted from them (not recorded which). The origin of the receptors is an adult woman who had mild COVID-19 (a few samples of this study predate the infection). Cell type and time point are not known. The CDR3 runs from the conserved cysteine through the conserved F or W. A D gene is named only where the DNA matches it firmly. Some rows have no size entry. The others give once, few or many, or a class for an expanded clone.

J gene: TRBJ2-4; V gene: TRBV12-3/TRBV12-4; D gene: TRBD1; clone size: -; CDR3 protein: CASSRGQLKNIQYF; CDR3 DNA: TGTGCCAGCAGTCGGGGACAGCTCAAAAACATTCAGTACTTC
J gene: TRBJ2-1; V gene: TRBV25-1; D gene: TRBD1; clone size: many; CDR3 protein: CASRPDRGEQFF; CDR3 DNA: TGTGCCAGCAGACCCGACAGGGGTGAGCAGTTCTTC
J gene: TRBJ2-3; V gene: TRBV12-3/TRBV12-4; D gene: -; clone size: few; CDR3 protein: CASRIPQHPDTQYF; CDR3 DNA: TGTGCCAGCCGTATCCCCCAGCACCCAGATACGCAGTATTTT
J gene: TRBJ1-1; V gene: TRBV2; D gene: -; clone size: -; CDR3 protein: CASQEGSMNTEAFF; CDR3 DNA: TGTGCCAGTCAGGAGGGGTCCATGAACACTGAAGCTTTCTTT
J gene: TRBJ2-1; V gene: TRBV2; D gene: TRBD2; clone size: few; CDR3 protein: CASSEGLAGGYNEQFF; CDR3 DNA: TGTGCCAGCAGTGAAGGACTAGCGGGAGGTTACAATGAGCAGTTCTTC
J gene: TRBJ1-2; V gene: TRBV30; D gene: TRBD1; clone size: -; CDR3 protein: CAWSFLGRTGNYGYTF; CDR3 DNA: TGTGCCTGGAGTTTCCTTGGGCGGACAGGGAACTATGGCTACACCTTC
J gene: TRBJ1-1; V gene: TRBV11-2; D gene: -; clone size: -; CDR3 protein: CASSHGAEAFF; CDR3 DNA: TGTGCCAGCTCTCATGGCGCTGAAGCTTTCTTT
J gene: TRBJ1-2; V gene: TRBV7-9; D gene: -; clone size: -; CDR3 protein: CASSLRGAESYGYTF; CDR3 DNA: TGTGCCAGCAGCTTAAGGGGGGCAGAGTCCTATGGCTACACCTTC
J gene: TRBJ2-7; V gene: TRBV20-1; D gene: TRBD2; clone size: -; CDR3 protein: CSARDGMVAGVVYEQYF; CDR3 DNA: TGCAGTGCTAGAGATGGTATGGTAGCGGGAGTGGTATACGAGCAGTACTTC
J gene: TRBJ1-3; V gene: TRBV19; D gene: -; clone size: -; CDR3 protein: CACSKAGGGNTIYF; CDR3 DNA: TGTGCCTGTAGTAAGGCCGGTGGGGGAAACACCATATATTTT
J gene: TRBJ1-2; V gene: TRBV24-1; D gene: TRBD1; clone size: -; CDR3 protein: CATSDRGQGWGYTF; CDR3 DNA: TGTGCCACCAGTGACCGCGGACAGGGGTGGGGCTACACCTTC
J gene: TRBJ1-1; V gene: TRBV7-9; D gene: -; clone size: -; CDR3 protein: CAKQQGPQTEAFF; CDR3 DNA: TGTGCCAAGCAACAGGGACCTCAGACTGAAGCTTTCTTT
J gene: TRBJ1-5; V gene: TRBV7-2; D gene: -; clone size: -; CDR3 protein: CASSLWGQVPNQPQHF; CDR3 DNA: TGTGCCAGCAGCTTATGGGGGCAGGTTCCCAATCAGCCCCAGCATTTT
J gene: TRBJ2-5; V gene: TRBV11-3; D gene: TRBD2; clone size: few; CDR3 protein: CASSLVSAGALRQETQYF; CDR3 DNA: TGTGCCAGCAGCTTAGTGTCAGCGGGAGCCCTCCGGCAAGAGACCCAGTACTTC
J gene: TRBJ2-7; V gene: TRBV11-2; D gene: TRBD2; clone size: few; CDR3 protein: CASSLDRGGREQYF; CDR3 DNA: TGTGCCAGCAGCTTAGATCGGGGGGGGCGTGAGCAGTACTTC
J gene: TRBJ2-2; V gene: TRBV24-1; D gene: TRBD1; clone size: few; CDR3 protein: CATSDPGTAPGELFF; CDR3 DNA: TGTGCCACCAGTGATCCTGGGACAGCCCCCGGGGAGCTGTTTTTT
J gene: TRBJ2-7; V gene: TRBV23-1; D gene: TRBD1; clone size: -; CDR3 protein: CASSQVTDRGCEQYF; CDR3 DNA: TGCGCCAGCAGTCAAGTTACGGACAGGGGTTGCGAGCAGTACTTC
J gene: TRBJ2-1; V gene: TRBV12-3/TRBV12-4; D gene: -; clone size: few; CDR3 protein: CASRETGAGRSYNEQFF; CDR3 DNA: TGTGCCAGCAGAGAGACTGGAGCGGGCCGCTCCTACAATGAGCAGTTCTTC